This TCR beta chain emerged from a study of shared clonotypes between healthy human individuals. Trimming took 1 base from V and 4 from J, leaving 20 bases between them. Germline CDR1 is SGHRS and CDR2 is YFSETQ. This CDR3 has 17 amino acids. Turning to this clone: Its target is unknown.

The repertoire was sequenced with immunoSEQ multiplex PCR; TCRdb's copy has only in-frame clones and lacks some. The sample includes hundreds of thousands of clones, less than 80% seen only once; the top ten take approximately 1.8%. Study findings and constraints: The study found about 5% of naive CD4 clonotypes shared across several donors. In the sorted subsets, rarefaction showed sequencing was incomplete despite large depth.

Recent vaccinations or acute infections were absent in the healthy HIV-negative adult donors. A CD45RA+ naive subset and a CD45RA-negative memory subset were split from CD4+ cells. The chain has TRBV5-1 and TRBJ1-1, with a weak D call TRBD1 (5 bases). Sequenced: memory CD4+ T cells sorted from blood. As to subset: CD45RA-negative fraction. The receptor was derived from a woman in her thirties in good health. The CDR3 DNA reads as TGCGCCAGCAGCTTGACTAGCTCCGGGGCGTCTCTCACTGAAGCTTTCTTT. Amino acid sequence: CASSLTSSGASLTEAFF.